This TCR beta chain came from a study of molecular identifiers for immune sequencing clone quantification. Study-level results: Clonotypes topping 20 RNA copies carried over 97% of effector molecules but under 1% of naive ones.

TCRdb itself ran the PCR reads through MiXCR, one entry per CDR3 protein. Counted here are fewer than 350,000 distinct CDR3 sequences, about 20% occurring once; the ten biggest clones make up more than 0.8%. This clonotype came up many times. Its antigen is unidentified. The V gene lost 5 bases and the J gene lost 5 bases, with 7 bases spanning the gap. The CDR3 has 12 residues. Germline CDR1 and CDR2: MNHEY and SVGEGT. Sequenced input: naive CD8+ T cells from blood, with Jurkat cell RNA spiked in. Subset of the sample: FACS-sorted CD8+CD4-CCR7+CD45RA+ naive T cells. This clonotype was sampled from a human donor in good health. Some libraries in this study had Jurkat cell RNA spiked in. The chain employs TRBV6-2 or TRBV6-3 and TRBJ1-5; D gene uncertain. As DNA, the CDR3 is TGTGCCAGCAGTGGAGGATATCAGCCCCAGCATTTT. Translating gives CASSGGYQPQHF.